This T cell receptor (beta chain) was sequenced during a study of CD8 T cells in Susac syndrome. A quantity of roughly 0.5 to 1 ug RNA underwent reverse transcription using random hexamers. Amplification of TCR beta CDR3 was carried out by immunoSEQ multiplex PCR, which covered 54 Vbeta and 13 Jbeta segments. TCRdb fed the immunoSEQ multiplex PCR reads into MiXCR, producing one record per CDR3 protein. The table records approximately 150,000 distinct CDR3 sequences, roughly 94% of them present only once. TCR beta sequences were obtained from blood CD8+ and CD4+ T cells. TEMRA cells underwent FACS enrichment and CD8+ and CD4+ T cells underwent negative isolation. V was pared by 0 bases and J by 12 bases, with 9 bases of the junction left unmatched. The germline V gene has CDR1 SGHRS and CDR2 YFSETQ. This CDR3 contains 13 residues.

The sequence was obtained from a human donor with multiple sclerosis. The chain employs TRBV5-1 and TRBJ2-7; 7 bases agree with TRBD2. Material for sequencing was CD4+ T cells from PBMCs. The CDR3 sequence: CASSLGPGEGTYF. CDR3 in DNA: TGCGCCAGCAGCTTGGGACCGGGGGAGGGCACGTACTTC.